This T cell receptor (beta chain) appears in the sequencing data of a study of beta chain features in type 1 diabetes. The study's findings and limits: Any PCR bias toward short templates would affect both groups alike. Across all four CD4+ subsets, people with type 1 diabetes showed modestly shorter TCRB CDR3s. VDJ junctions in type 1 diabetes patients carried more deletions and fewer insertions.

Every participating donor gave one draw, a heparinised blood sample averaging around 120 mL. CD45RO/CCR7/CD25/CD127/CD95/CD27 sorting isolated CD4+ naive, central memory, regulatory and stem cell-like memory cells. This clone was counted only a few times. No antigen is known for it. Since all of the isolated RNA was reverse transcribed, expressed TCRB transcripts were what got sequenced. Only in-frame clones appear in the TCRdb table, and some are missing; sequencing was by immunoSEQ multiplex PCR. The sample lists almost 350,000 clones; approximately 9.9% were seen once. Per germline, CDR1 SGDLS and CDR2 YYNGEE. Trimming removed 3 bases from V and 8 bases from J, with 20 bases in between. The CDR3 sequence is 16 residues long.

The chain links TRBV9 to TRBJ1-4; D is unclear. Sequenced sample: central memory CD4+ T cells from blood. This sequence originates from a young man with type 1 diabetes. In DNA, the CDR3 is TGTGCCAGCAGCGCAAGCCCCCGGGGTTCGCGGGAAAAACTGTTTTTT. This gives the protein CASSASPRGSREKLFF.